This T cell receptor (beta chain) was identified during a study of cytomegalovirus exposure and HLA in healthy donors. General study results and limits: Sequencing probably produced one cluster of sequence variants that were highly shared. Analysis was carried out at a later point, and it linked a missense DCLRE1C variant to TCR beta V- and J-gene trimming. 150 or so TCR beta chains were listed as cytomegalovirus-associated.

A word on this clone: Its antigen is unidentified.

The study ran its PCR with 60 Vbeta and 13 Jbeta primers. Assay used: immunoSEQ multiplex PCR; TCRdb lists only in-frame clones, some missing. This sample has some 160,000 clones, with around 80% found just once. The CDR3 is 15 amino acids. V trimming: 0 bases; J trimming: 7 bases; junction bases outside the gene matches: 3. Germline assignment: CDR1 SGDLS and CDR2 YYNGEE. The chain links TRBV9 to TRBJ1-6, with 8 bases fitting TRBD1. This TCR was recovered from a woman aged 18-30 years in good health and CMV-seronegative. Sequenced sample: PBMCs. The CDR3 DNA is TGTGCCAGCAGCGTAGAGGACAGGGAGAATTCACCCCTCCACTTT. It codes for CASSVEDRENSPLHF.